Shown below are 27 T cell receptor beta chains from a single sample sequenced in a study of shared clonotypes between healthy human individuals. Data came from immunoSEQ multiplex PCR; TCRdb stores just in-frame clones and leaves some out. The sample records about 700,000 clones, approximately 74% being singletons. Sequencing was carried out using memory CD4+ T cells sorted from blood. Sample subset: CD45RA-negative fraction. Every receptor here comes from a woman aged 25-40 years in good health.

The chain has TRBV28 and TRBJ1-3; D is ambiguous. CDR1 MDHEN and CDR2 SYDVKM come from the germline V gene. V was cut by 6 bases and J by 0 bases, with 9 bases left in between. This CDR3 is built from 14 residues. The CDR3 DNA follows: TGTGCCAGCAGAGATCCGACCTCTGGAAACACCATATATTTT. This sequence encodes CASRDPTSGNTIYF.

This clone has just a few counts. The chain combines TRBV27 with TRBJ2-3; 12 bases fit TRBD2. The CDR3 runs 18 residues. Unmatched junction bases numbered 8, after V lost 2 bases and J lost 2 bases. Germline values: CDR1 MNHEY, CDR2 SMNVEV (reference sequence). This chain's CDR3 is CASSLLPSGGGHTDTQYF. Written as DNA, the CDR3 is TGTGCCAGCAGTTTACTGCCTAGCGGGGGGGGGCACACAGATACGCAGTATTTT.

This chain uses TRBV6-6 with TRBJ1-3; 9 bases align to TRBD1. CDR3 length: 16 amino acids. V lost 10 bases and J lost 1; bases outside the gene matches: 11. Germline values: CDR1 MNHNY, CDR2 SVGAGI (reference sequence). The chain's CDR3 is CATRGQGERSGNTIYF. The CDR3 DNA is TGTGCCACCAGGGGACAGGGAGAACGTTCTGGAAACACCATATATTTT.

The gene calls are TRBV27 and TRBJ2-2; TRBD1 matches at 8 bases. The CDR3 sequence is 17 residues long. The trim removed 5 bases at V and 5 bases at J, leaving 13 bases unmatched. The germline V gene encodes CDR1 MNHEY and CDR2 SMNVEV (reference sequence). The CDR3 bases are TGTGCCAGCAGTAGCCAGGGGGCGTGGAGTCGGACCGGGGAGCTGTTTTTT. Translation: CASSSQGAWSRTGELFF.

V gene TRBV6-1 combines with J gene TRBJ2-5, with 7 bases matching TRBD1. The CDR3 contains 15 residues. Per germline, CDR1 MNHNS and CDR2 SASEGT. The trim removed 6 bases at V and 0 bases at J, leaving 7 bases unmatched. CDR3 coding DNA: TGTGCCAGCAGGGAACAGGGGCTGTACCAAGAGACCCAGTACTTC. Protein product: CASREQGLYQETQYF.

The chain carries TRBV29-1 and TRBJ1-1; unclear D gene. This CDR3 has 12 residues. Germline V lookup: CDR1 SQVTM, CDR2 ANQGSEA. Trimming took off 7 bases at V and 4 bases at J, with 13 bases between the two ends. This CDR3 reads CSAGSPSTEAFF. The CDR3 DNA reads as TGCAGCGCCGGATCCCCGAGCACTGAAGCTTTCTTT.

This clone was counted only a few times. V and J are TRBV2 and TRBJ1-4, with D perhaps TRBD1 (5 bases). CDR3 size: 16 residues. V gave up 1 base and J gave up 0 bases, with 9 bases separating them. CDR1 SNHLY and CDR2 FYNNEI come from the germline V gene. The CDR3 here is CASSEVRGSTNEKLFF. CDR3 coding DNA: TGTGCCAGCAGTGAAGTGCGGGGCTCAACTAATGAAAAACTGTTTTTT.

The chain joins TRBV29-1 to TRBJ2-1; perhaps TRBD1 as D (6 bases). Trimming shortened V by 7 bases and J by 7 bases, and 17 bases separated the two germline ends. The CDR3 loop spans 13 amino acids. Germline assignment: CDR1 SQVTM and CDR2 ANQGSEA. CDR3 sequence reads: CSALGTPGNEQFF. In nucleotides, the CDR3 is TGCAGCGCCCTGGGGACACCGGGGAATGAGCAGTTCTTC.

The chain carries TRBV19 and TRBJ2-7; 9 bases align to TRBD2. The CDR3 covers 14 residues. Germline CDR1 reads LNHDA; CDR2 reads SQIVND (reference sequence). V trimming: 5 bases; J trimming: 2 bases; junction bases outside the gene matches: 4. The CDR3 reads CASSRGRAPYEQYF. CDR3 in DNA: TGTGCCAGTAGTCGCGGGAGGGCACCCTACGAGCAGTACTTC.

In its sample, this clone was seen a few times. This specimen includes other DNA sequences encoding the same CDR3. The chain has TRBV7-9 and TRBJ1-2, with a tentative D call TRBD1 (5 bases). CDR1 SEHNR and CDR2 FQNEAQ come from the germline V gene (reference sequence). This CDR3 has 11 amino acids. Trimming took off 1 base at V and 8 bases at J, with 5 bases between the two ends. CDR3 sequence: CASSLGDGYTF. CDR3 DNA: TGTGCCAGCAGCTTAGGGGACGGCTACACCTTC.

This clone has just a few counts. J is TRBJ1-5 and V is TRBV28; 7 bases fit TRBD1. CDR3 size: 15 residues. Germline loops: CDR1 MDHEN, CDR2 SYDVKM. V trimming: 2 bases; J trimming: 7 bases; junction bases outside the gene matches: 8. The CDR3: CASSLVQPRGQPQHF. DNA for the CDR3: TGTGCCAGCAGTTTAGTGCAACCCAGGGGGCAGCCCCAGCATTTT. Combining the CDR3 with reference TRBV28 and TRBJ1-5 gives the whole variable domain DVKVTQSSRYLVKRTGEKVFLECVQDMDHENMFWYRQDPGLGLRLIYFSYDVKMKEKGDIPEGYSVSREKKERFSLILESASTNQTSMYLCASSLVQPRGQPQHFGDGTRLSIL.

The chain employs TRBV5-1 and TRBJ1-5; weak D call: TRBD1 (5 bases). V lost 4 bases and J 6 bases, leaving 17 bases between the germline ends. The CDR3 runs 15 residues. Germline V gene lookup returns CDR1 SGHRS and CDR2 YFSETQ. The CDR3 nucleotides are TGCGCCAGCAGCCCGGGCGGGGGTATCAGTCAGCCCCAGCATTTT. It codes for CASSPGGGISQPQHF.

This chain joins TRBV11-2 and TRBJ2-5; possibly TRBD2 for D (5 bases). V was pared by 5 bases and J by 5 bases, with 9 bases between. Germline V gives CDR1 SGHAT, CDR2 FQNNGV. The CDR3 length is 12 residues. Here the CDR3 reads CASSEGSETQYF. The CDR3 region has the DNA TGTGCCAGCAGCGAGGGCTCTGAGACCCAGTACTTC. Complete variable domain (other parts from reference TRBV11-2 and TRBJ2-5): EAGVAQSPRYKIIEKRQSVAFWCNPISGHATLYWYQQILGQGPKLLIQFQNNGVVDDSQLPKDRFSAERLKGVDSTLKIQPAKLEDSAVYLCASSEGSETQYFGPGTRLLVL.

The V gene is TRBV19, the J gene TRBJ1-5; TRBD1 is a possible D gene (6 bases). There are 14 residues in the CDR3. Germline lookup yields CDR1 LNHDA and CDR2 SQIVND (reference sequence). Trimming left V 6 bases short and J 7 bases short, with 16 bases between. CDR3 sequence: CASSPNRVRQPQHF. In DNA form, the CDR3 reads TGTGCCAGTAGCCCGAACAGGGTCCGGCAGCCCCAGCATTTT.

This sequence joins TRBV5-1 and TRBJ2-1; TRBD1 is a possible D gene (6 bases). V lost 0 bases and J lost 0, with 25 bases in between. Germline loops: CDR1 SGHRS, CDR2 YFSETQ. CDR3 size: 21 residues. The CDR3 DNA is TGCGCCAGCAGCTTGGATCCAGGGGCCTACCAAATCCGGAGCTCCTACAATGAGCAGTTCTTC. Translation: CASSLDPGAYQIRSSYNEQFF.

The CDR3 DNA is TGTGCCAGCGGCGGACGGATGAACACTGAAGCTTTCTTT. As protein: CASGGRMNTEAFF. The V and J genes are TRBV28 and TRBJ1-1, with D uncertain. The CDR3 has 13 residues. Trimming stripped 8 bases from V and 0 bases from J, with 10 bases between. Per germline, CDR1 MDHEN and CDR2 SYDVKM.

This clone occurred a few times. The same CDR3 can be traced to other DNA sequences in this sample. V usage is TRBV19 and J usage is TRBJ2-1; 8 positions agree with TRBD2. The germline V gene has CDR1 LNHDA and CDR2 SQIVND (reference sequence). The CDR3 has 15 residues. J gave up 7 bases and V 3 bases, and 8 bases lay outside the gene matches. The CDR3 loop is CASSMSGRAGNEQFF. In nucleotides, the CDR3 is TGTGCCAGTAGTATGTCCGGGAGGGCAGGGAATGAGCAGTTCTTC.

V usage is TRBV30 and J usage is TRBJ1-1; tentatively, D is TRBD1 (6 bases). V was clipped by 5 bases and J by 4 bases, with 11 bases between them. The V gene's germline CDR1 is GTSNPN and CDR2 SVGIG (reference sequence). The length of the CDR3 is 12 residues. Here the CDR3 reads CAWDRQPTEAFF. Written as DNA, the CDR3 is TGTGCCTGGGACAGGCAGCCCACTGAAGCTTTCTTT.

This chain uses TRBV7-8 with TRBJ2-1; D unresolved. V was pared by 0 bases and J by 7 bases, with 4 bases between. The CDR3 contains 12 residues. Germline V CDR1 and CDR2: SGHVS, FQNEAQ. Here the CDR3 reads CASSLAWNEQFF. Here the CDR3 DNA reads TGTGCCAGCAGCTTAGCGTGGAATGAGCAGTTCTTC.

The chain joins TRBV10-3 to TRBJ2-3; tentative D call: TRBD2 (6 bases). This CDR3 region has 14 residues. CDR1 ENHRY and CDR2 SYGVKD come from the germline V gene. V was pared by 10 bases and J by 2 bases, with 16 bases between. The CDR3 protein is CATRDPSNTDTQYF. The CDR3 DNA reads as TGTGCCACGCGGGACCCCAGTAACACAGATACGCAGTATTTT.

The chain uses TRBV11-2 and TRBJ1-1, with TRBD1 as a possible D gene (5 bases). The V end was cut by 0 bases, the J end by 3 bases, with 14 bases between. Germline V gene sequence: CDR1 SGHAT, CDR2 FQNNGV. The CDR3 is made up of 16 amino acids. The CDR3 DNA sequence: TGTGCCAGCAGCTTAGACTCAGGGCTGGGATACACTGAAGCTTTCTTT. Its protein is CASSLDSGLGYTEAFF.

This sequence joins TRBV5-5 and TRBJ2-6; D possibly corresponds to TRBD1 (5 bases). Germline CDR1 is SGHKS and CDR2 is YYEKEE (reference sequence). The CDR3 covers 15 residues. The V and J ends lost 4 bases and 2 bases respectively, with 10 bases between them. CDR3 nucleotides: TGTGCCAGCAGCCTGGTAGGGGCTGGGGCCAACGTCCTGACTTTC. As protein: CASSLVGAGANVLTF.

This sequence joins TRBV11-1 and TRBJ2-4; 7 nucleotides match TRBD1. The CDR3 runs 15 residues. Germline lookup yields CDR1 SGHAT and CDR2 FQDESV (reference sequence). V lost 5 bases and J lost 2; bases outside the gene matches: 6. CDR3 in amino acids: CASSIGTAPKNIQYF. The CDR3 DNA sequence: TGTGCCAGCAGCATCGGGACAGCTCCCAAAAACATTCAGTACTTC. The whole variable domain, remainder taken from reference TRBV11-1 and TRBJ2-4, is EAEVAQSPRYKITEKSQAVAFWCDPISGHATLYWYRQILGQGPELLVQFQDESVVDDSQLPKDRFSAERLKGVDSTLKIQPAELGDSAMYLCASSIGTAPKNIQYFGAGTRLSVL.

This chain connects TRBV5-1 to TRBJ2-1; TRBD2 might be the D (6 bases). Deletions cut 2 bases from V and 6 bases from J, with 12 bases between. This CDR3 is built from 14 residues. Germline CDR1 reads SGHRS; CDR2 reads YFSETQ. The CDR3 coding sequence is TGCGCCAGCAGCTTTGAAGGGACTCTCAATGAGCAGTTCTTC. Its translation is CASSFEGTLNEQFF.

J is TRBJ1-1 and V is TRBV10-3, with a possible D match to TRBD1 (5 bases). Germline V CDR1 and CDR2: ENHRY, SYGVKD. Trimming took off 6 bases at V and 3 bases at J, with 11 bases between the two ends. The CDR3 totals 13 residues. CDR3 residues: CAIRTGRDTEAFF. The CDR3 DNA is TGTGCCATCAGAACCGGCAGGGACACTGAAGCTTTCTTT.

J is TRBJ2-7 and V is TRBV2, with a weak D call TRBD1 (5 bases). Germline values: CDR1 SNHLY, CDR2 FYNNEI. V lost 7 bases, J lost 1 base, and 14 bases lay in between. This CDR3 has 14 amino acids. In DNA form, the CDR3 reads TGTGCCAGCAACAACCGACAGCATTCCTACGAGCAGTACTTC. Translating gives CASNNRQHSYEQYF.

This clone showed up just a few times. The V and J genes are TRBV7-9 and TRBJ2-1; 9 nucleotides match TRBD2. Trimming removed 8 bases from V and 0 bases from J; junction bases left unmatched: 11. The CDR3 is 17 amino acids. Germline V gene sequence: CDR1 SEHNR, CDR2 FQNEAQ (reference sequence). This CDR3 reads CASGLARGGSSYNEQFF. CDR3 nucleotide sequence: TGTGCCAGCGGACTAGCGCGAGGGGGGAGCTCCTACAATGAGCAGTTCTTC.